The rows below give T cell receptor beta chains drawn from one sample of a study of shared clonotypes between healthy human individuals. Some clones are missing from TCRdb's copy, which holds only in-frame ones; the method was immunoSEQ multiplex PCR. The sample includes 170,000 or so clones, approximately 60% of them seen just once. The sequenced material came from memory CD4+ T cells sorted from blood. Receptors originate from a man under 40 in good health. CDR3s leave out the opening cysteine and the closing phenylalanine or tryptophan.

v_call cdr3_aa
TRBV19 ASRKPGQNLDGYT
TRBV28 ASRPPTGFQETQY
TRBV5-8 ASSLDVRLLAGSYEQY
TRBV7-8 ASSLGPQRQPQH
TRBV7-6 ASSFGFQETQY
TRBV18 ASSVSPSNYGYT
TRBV6-1 ASSEGTGGSDTQY
TRBV25-1 ASSEEPGGTDTQY
TRBV25-1 ASSELSLNTGELF
TRBV14 ASSQDRGGSEAF
TRBV5-1 ASRPGTGNSYEQY
TRBV5-1 ASTITGGLSTDTQY
TRBV7-9 ASSPQGETQY
TRBV6-5 ASSTRTGHYGYT
TRBV19 ASSIGGYQPQH
TRBV5-5 ASSQPGQPGNEQF
TRBV5-1 ASSLRGRTNTEAF
TRBV19 ASSIVWASGGAGNEQF
TRBV6-5 ASSSGGSTGELF
TRBV5-1 ASSSDPNTGELF
TRBV10-1 ASSERGSSQETQY
TRBV20-1 SGQGINTQY
TRBV18 ASSPLGTVSTGELF
TRBV29-1 SVEGGTGANVLT